Listed below are T cell receptor beta chains from one sample, sequenced in a study of T cell clones after liver transplantation. The table came from immunoSEQ multiplex PCR; TCRdb's copy has only in-frame clones and leaves some out. The table has about 72,000 clones, over 85% seen once. This specimen was CD4+ T cells from blood, taken before liver transplant. The receptors shown here come from a human donor who received a liver transplant. Both conserved end residues are part of each CDR3. Each record gives: J gene, V gene, clone size, CDR3 length, D gene, CDR3 DNA, CDR3 protein. D genes are given only for firm matches. The size field is filled for only some rows; it gives once, few, many or a size class.

TRBJ2-3	TRBV29-1	-	14	TRBD1	TGCAGCGCTACGTGGACAGGGGGTACAGATACGCAGTATTTT	CSATWTGGTDTQYF
TRBJ1-2	TRBV7-2	-	13	-	TGTGCCAGCAGCCGACCTACAGCTTATGGCTACACCTTC	CASSRPTAYGYTF
TRBJ1-5	TRBV2	-	14	-	TGTGCCAGCAGTGAAACCTATAGCAATCAGCCCCAGCATTTT	CASSETYSNQPQHF
TRBJ2-3	TRBV7-3	-	15	TRBD2	TGTGCCAGCAGCCTAACTAGCGGGTTCGCAGATACGCAGTATTTT	CASSLTSGFADTQYF
TRBJ1-1	TRBV10-3	-	13	TRBD1	TGTGCCACCGGGGACAGGGGGGGGACTGAAGCTTTCTTT	CATGDRGGTEAFF
TRBJ1-1	TRBV18	-	17	TRBD1	TGTGCCAGCTCACCTGCCGGGACAGGGGGACCGAACACTGAAGCTTTCTTT	CASSPAGTGGPNTEAFF
TRBJ1-3	TRBV5-6	once	13	TRBD1	TGTGCCAGCAGCCCGGACAGGGGAAACACCATATATTTT	CASSPDRGNTIYF
TRBJ2-6	TRBV19	-	17	TRBD2	TGTGCCAGTAGTATGGGACTAGCGGGAGCTGGGGCCAACGTCCTGACTTTC	CASSMGLAGAGANVLTF
TRBJ1-5	TRBV9	-	13	-	TGTGCCAGCAGCGGAGGCTCTGAGGGGCCCCAGCATTTT	CASSGGSEGPQHF
TRBJ2-7	TRBV5-1	-	13	-	TGCGCCAGCAGGGGAGGGGGAGGCTACGAGCAGTACTTC	CASRGGGGYEQYF
TRBJ2-1	TRBV7-7	-	16	TRBD2	TGTGCTAGCAGCCCCAAGGGAGCGGGAGGGCCCGGGGAGCAGTTCTTC	CASSPKGAGGPGEQFF
TRBJ2-7	TRBV30	-	12	TRBD1	TGTGCCGGCGACAGGGGGCAATACGAGCAGTACTTC	CAGDRGQYEQYF
TRBJ2-5	TRBV11-3	-	11	-	TGTGCCAGCAGCTTAGAAGAGACCCAGTACTTC	CASSLEETQYF
TRBJ2-7	TRBV6-5	-	13	TRBD2	TGTGCCAGCAGTCTAGCGGGATCTCTCGAGCAGTACTTC	CASSLAGSLEQYF
TRBJ1-2	TRBV7-9	-	15	-	TGTGCCAGCAGCGAAGCCGGGACGGGATACACTGGCTACACCTTC	CASSEAGTGYTGYTF
TRBJ2-2	TRBV9	-	15	TRBD1	TGTGCCAGCAGCGTGGGGACAGTGAACACCGGGGAGCTGTTTTTT	CASSVGTVNTGELFF
TRBJ1-4	TRBV4-3	few	13	-	TGCGCCAGCAGTCGAACAATCCATGAAAAACTGTTTTTT	CASSRTIHEKLFF
TRBJ2-7	TRBV7-2	-	17	-	TGTGCCAGCAGCTTAGCCCCAGGGCGGGTCCAATCCTACGAGCAGTACTTC	CASSLAPGRVQSYEQYF
TRBJ1-1	TRBV28	once	18	TRBD1	TGTGCCAGCAGTTTCTTTAACTGGGACAGGGGCGTTAACACTGAAGCTTTCTTT	CASSFFNWDRGVNTEAFF
TRBJ2-7	TRBV5-1	-	13	-	TGCGCCAGCAGCCCCCCGCGGGGCTACGAGCAGTACTTC	CASSPPRGYEQYF
TRBJ2-5	TRBV30	-	14	-	TGTGCCTGGAGTCTTGGGGGTACGGGAGAGACCCAGTACTTC	CAWSLGGTGETQYF
TRBJ2-5	TRBV7-6	-	14	TRBD2	TGTGCCAGCAGCTTAAACGCGGGAGAGGAGACCCAGTACTTC	CASSLNAGEETQYF
TRBJ2-5	TRBV11-2	-	15	TRBD2	TGTGCCAGCAGCTTAGGTCTAGCGGTCAAAGAGACCCAGTACTTC	CASSLGLAVKETQYF
TRBJ2-1	TRBV7-2	-	11	-	TGTGCCAGCAGCCGGAGGGGTGAGCAGTTCTTC	CASSRRGEQFF
TRBJ2-7	TRBV7-2	-	15	-	TGTGCCAGCAGCCCAAGAGTGGTGGGAGGCTACGAGCAGTACTTC	CASSPRVVGGYEQYF
TRBJ2-5	TRBV7-3	-	18	TRBD2	TGTGCCAGCAGCCTGCGAGACGGGGGGTTTGGTTCCCAAGAGACCCAGTACTTC	CASSLRDGGFGSQETQYF
TRBJ2-3	TRBV28	-	16	TRBD2	TGTGCCAGCACGCCATCCCGCGGGAGGGCGACAGATACGCAGTATTTT	CASTPSRGRATDTQYF
TRBJ2-2	TRBV7-7	-	15	-	TGTGCCAGCAGCTTGGACAGACCAAACACCGGGGAGCTGTTTTTT	CASSLDRPNTGELFF
TRBJ1-1	TRBV11-2	-	14	-	TGTGCCAGCAGACTGGGGGGGGCGGTGGCTGAAGCTTTCTTT	CASRLGGAVAEAFF
TRBJ1-3	TRBV5-1	-	14	-	TGCGCCAGCAGCTTGAGCAGCTCTGGAAACACCATATATTTT	CASSLSSSGNTIYF
TRBJ2-5	TRBV7-6	-	16	TRBD2	TGTGCCAGCAGCCCGAGACTAGCGGGAGTGGGTGAGACCCAGTACTTC	CASSPRLAGVGETQYF
TRBJ1-6	TRBV30	-	14	TRBD1	TGTGCCTCGGACAGGGGCGTGAGGCGATCACCCCTCCACTTT	CASDRGVRRSPLHF
TRBJ1-5	TRBV30	-	16	TRBD1	TGTGCCTGGAGTGTAAGGGGGCAGGGGGCTTATCAGCCCCAGCATTTT	CAWSVRGQGAYQPQHF
TRBJ2-1	TRBV10-3	-	17	TRBD2	TGTGCCATCAGTGAGCTCCCGACTAGCGGAAAAAACAATGAGCAGTTCTTC	CAISELPTSGKNNEQFF
TRBJ2-3	TRBV5-1	once	14	TRBD2	TGCGCCAGCAGCGTTAGCGGGAGCGCAGATACGCAGTATTTT	CASSVSGSADTQYF
TRBJ2-1	TRBV7-9	-	16	-	TGTGCCAGCAGCGCCCTCTTCTCGTTCACCTACAATGAGCAGTTCTTC	CASSALFSFTYNEQFF
TRBJ2-2	TRBV18	-	16	-	TGTGCCAGCTCACCGCTTGGAGGGGGTGAGACCGGGGAGCTGTTTTTT	CASSPLGGGETGELFF
TRBJ2-1	TRBV10-3	-	14	-	TGTGCCATCAGTGAGCCGTCGGGGTTCAATGAGCAGTTCTTC	CAISEPSGFNEQFF
TRBJ1-1	TRBV29-1	-	14	TRBD1	TGCAGCGTTCGGACAGGGCTGAAGGCCGCTGAAGCTTTCTTT	CSVRTGLKAAEAFF
TRBJ2-1	TRBV18	-	14	-	TGTGCCAGCTCACCTTCCGGGACTTCCAATGAGCAGTTCTTC	CASSPSGTSNEQFF
TRBJ2-1	TRBV5-4	-	16	TRBD2	TGTGCCAGCAGCTTGGAGGCCGGGAGGGCTTACAATGAGCAGTTCTTC	CASSLEAGRAYNEQFF
TRBJ2-7	TRBV2	-	13	-	TGTGCCAGCAGCCCCAGTCGGGAGATCGAGCAGTACTTC	CASSPSREIEQYF